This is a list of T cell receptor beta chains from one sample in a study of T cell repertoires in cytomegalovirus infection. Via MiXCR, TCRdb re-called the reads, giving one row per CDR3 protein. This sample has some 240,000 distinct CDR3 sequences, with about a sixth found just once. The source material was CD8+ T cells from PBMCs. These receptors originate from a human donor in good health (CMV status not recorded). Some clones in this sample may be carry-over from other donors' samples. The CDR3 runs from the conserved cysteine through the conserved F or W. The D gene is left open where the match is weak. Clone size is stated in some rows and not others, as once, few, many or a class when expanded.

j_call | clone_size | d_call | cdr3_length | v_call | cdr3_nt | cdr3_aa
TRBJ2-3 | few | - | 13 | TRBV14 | TGTGCCAGCAGTTGGTTCGCTACAGATACGCAGTATTTT | CASSWFATDTQYF
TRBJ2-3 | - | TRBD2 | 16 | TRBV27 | TGTGCCAGCAGTTGGCTACGCGGGGGGGCCACAGATACGCAGTATTTT | CASSWLRGGATDTQYF
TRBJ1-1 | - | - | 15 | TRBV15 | TGTGGCACCAGCAGAGATCGAGAGCTTAACACTGAAGCTTTCTTT | CGTSRDRELNTEAFF
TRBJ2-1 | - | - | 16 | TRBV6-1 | TGTGCCAGCAGTGAAGATTGGAGGACGGGAAGCGATGAGCAGTTCTTC | CASSEDWRTGSDEQFF
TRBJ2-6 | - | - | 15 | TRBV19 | TGTGCCAGTACCAACAGGGTCTCTGGGGCCAACGTCCTGACTTTC | CASTNRVSGANVLTF
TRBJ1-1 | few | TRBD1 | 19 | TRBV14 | TGTGCCAGCAGCCAAGATGGGGGAGGGGGCGTTTCTGTGGACACTGAAGCTTTCTTT | CASSQDGGGGVSVDTEAFF
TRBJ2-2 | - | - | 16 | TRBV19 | TGTGCCAGTAGTATCGGCCCTGGAACAGTCACCGGGGAGCTGTTTTTT | CASSIGPGTVTGELFF
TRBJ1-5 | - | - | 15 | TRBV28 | TGTGCCAGCAGGGAACACAGCCCTTCTAATCAGCCCCAGCATTTT | CASREHSPSNQPQHF
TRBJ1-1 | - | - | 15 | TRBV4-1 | TGCGCCAGCAGCCAAGATTGGGGGCGAGATACTGAAGCTTTCTTT | CASSQDWGRDTEAFF
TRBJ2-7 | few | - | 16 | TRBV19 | TGTGCCAGTAGTATGAGCGGTTGGCAGGGCTCCTACGAGCAGTACTTC | CASSMSGWQGSYEQYF
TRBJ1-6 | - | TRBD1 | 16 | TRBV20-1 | TGCAGTGCTCCGAATCTAACAGGGGGCTATAATTCACCCCTCCACTTT | CSAPNLTGGYNSPLHF
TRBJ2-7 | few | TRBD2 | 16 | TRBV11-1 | TGTGCCAGCAGCTTGTTCGCGACTAGCGACTCCTACGAGCAGTACTTC | CASSLFATSDSYEQYF
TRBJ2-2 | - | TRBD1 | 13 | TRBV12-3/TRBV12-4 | TGTGCCGGAGGACAGGGGAACACCGGGGAGCTGTTTTTT | CAGGQGNTGELFF
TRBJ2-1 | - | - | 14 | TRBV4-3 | TGCGCCAGCAGCCAAGCAGAGGCCCACAATGAGCAGTTCTTC | CASSQAEAHNEQFF
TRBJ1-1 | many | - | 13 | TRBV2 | TGTGCCAGCAGTGACCCGGGGAACACTGAAGCTTTCTTT | CASSDPGNTEAFF
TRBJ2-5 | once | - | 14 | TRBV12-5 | TGTGCTAGTGGTTTGGATCCGGGTCAAGAGACCCAGTACTTC | CASGLDPGQETQYF
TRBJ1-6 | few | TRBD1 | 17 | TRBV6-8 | TGTGCCAGCAGTTACCCCGACAGGGATGGGGTAAATTCACCCCTCCACTTT | CASSYPDRDGVNSPLHF
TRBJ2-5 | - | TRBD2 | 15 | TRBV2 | TGTGCCAGCAGAGCGGGACTAGCGGTCCAAGAGACCCAGTACTTC | CASRAGLAVQETQYF
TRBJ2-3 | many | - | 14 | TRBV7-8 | TGTGCCAGCAGCGCCCACCCCCCCACAGATACGCAGTATTTT | CASSAHPPTDTQYF
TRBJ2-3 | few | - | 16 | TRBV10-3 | TGTGCCATCAGTGAGTCCGGGGAGAGGCTAGGGGATACGCAGTATTTT | CAISESGERLGDTQYF
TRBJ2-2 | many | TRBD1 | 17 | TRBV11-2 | TGTGCCAGCAGCTCCCGTGGCACAGGGGGCAACACCGGGGAGCTGTTTTTT | CASSSRGTGGNTGELFF
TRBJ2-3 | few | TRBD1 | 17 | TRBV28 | TGTGCCAGCAGTTTCCCACGGACAGGGCCAATCCTGGATACGCAGTATTTT | CASSFPRTGPILDTQYF
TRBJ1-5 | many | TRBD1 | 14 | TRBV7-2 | TGTGCCAGCAGCTTAGACGGGACAGATCAGCCCCAGCATTTT | CASSLDGTDQPQHF
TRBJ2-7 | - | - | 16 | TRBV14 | TGTGCCAGCAGCCAAGATCGCGAAGGCCCTCCCTACGAGCAGTACTTC | CASSQDREGPPYEQYF
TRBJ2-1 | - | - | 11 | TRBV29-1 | TGCAGCGTTGAATCCGACAATGAGCAGTTCTTC | CSVESDNEQFF
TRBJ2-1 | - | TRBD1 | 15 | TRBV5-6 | TGTGCCAGCAGCGATCTAGGACAGGAGAACAATGAGCAGTTCTTC | CASSDLGQENNEQFF
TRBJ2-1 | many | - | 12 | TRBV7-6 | TGTGCCAGCAGCTTAGACGGACCCGAGCAGTTCTTC | CASSLDGPEQFF
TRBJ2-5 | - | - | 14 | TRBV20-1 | TGCAGTGCTAGTCCGCAGGACCCCCAAGAGACCCAGTACTTC | CSASPQDPQETQYF
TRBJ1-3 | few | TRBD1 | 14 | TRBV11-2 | TGTGCCAGCAGCTCAACAGGGGTTGGAAACACCATATATTTT | CASSSTGVGNTIYF
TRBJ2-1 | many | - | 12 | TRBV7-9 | TGTGCCAGCAGCTCCGGGGTCCCGGAGCAGTTCTTC | CASSSGVPEQFF
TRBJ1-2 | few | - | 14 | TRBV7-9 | TGTGCCAGCAGCCGCCGGACAGACACGAATGGCTACACCTTC | CASSRRTDTNGYTF
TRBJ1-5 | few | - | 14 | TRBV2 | TGTGCCAGCAGTATACAGGACCGCAATCAGCCCCAGCATTTT | CASSIQDRNQPQHF
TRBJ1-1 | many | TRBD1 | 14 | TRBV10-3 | TGTGCCATCGGCCAGACAGGGGGCTGGACTGAAGCTTTCTTT | CAIGQTGGWTEAFF
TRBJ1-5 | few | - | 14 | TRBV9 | TGTGCCAGCAGTGTAGGGTTCGGCAATCAGCCCCAGCATTTT | CASSVGFGNQPQHF
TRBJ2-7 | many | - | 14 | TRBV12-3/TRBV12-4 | TGTGCCAGCAGCCCTTCAACACAGGGTTACGAGCAGTACTTC | CASSPSTQGYEQYF
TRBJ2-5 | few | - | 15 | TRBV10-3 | TGTGCCATCAGTGACCGTGACATTTACCAAGAGACCCAGTACTTC | CAISDRDIYQETQYF
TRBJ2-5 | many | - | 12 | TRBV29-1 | TGCAGCGTTGATATGACCTCAGAGACCCAGTACTTC | CSVDMTSETQYF
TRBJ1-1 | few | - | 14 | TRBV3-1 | TGTGCCAGCAGCCAAGATTGGATGAACACTGAAGCTTTCTTT | CASSQDWMNTEAFF
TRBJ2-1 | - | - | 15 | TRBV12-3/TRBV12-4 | TGTGCCAGCAGTTTGAACTCATACTCCTACAATGAGCAGTTCTTC | CASSLNSYSYNEQFF
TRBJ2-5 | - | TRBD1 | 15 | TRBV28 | TGTGCCAGCCTCTTCCGACAGGGCGAGGGGGAGACCCAGTACTTC | CASLFRQGEGETQYF
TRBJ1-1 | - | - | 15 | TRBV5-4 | TGTGCCAGCAGCCAAACGCCGGGAGCGAACACTGAAGCTTTCTTT | CASSQTPGANTEAFF
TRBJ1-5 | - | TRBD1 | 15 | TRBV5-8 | TGTGCCAGCAGCGACCGGGACAGCTACAATCAGCCCCAGCATTTT | CASSDRDSYNQPQHF
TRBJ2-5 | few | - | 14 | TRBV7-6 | TGTGCCAGCAGCTCGCCGACCTGGGGGGAGACCCAGTACTTC | CASSSPTWGETQYF
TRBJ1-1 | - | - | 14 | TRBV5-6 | TGTGCCAGCAGTGTTGGATGGCTGAACACTGAAGCTTTCTTT | CASSVGWLNTEAFF
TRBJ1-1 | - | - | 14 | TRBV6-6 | TGTGCCAGCAGTTACCAAGGCGGATACACTGAAGCTTTCTTT | CASSYQGGYTEAFF
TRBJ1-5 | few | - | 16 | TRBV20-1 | TGCAGTGCTAGTGAATCGATAGGGTCCCGCAATCAGCCCCAGCATTTT | CSASESIGSRNQPQHF
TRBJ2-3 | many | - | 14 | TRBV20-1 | TGCAGTGCTAGTGAGGGTGGACCAAGGGATACGCAGTATTTT | CSASEGGPRDTQYF
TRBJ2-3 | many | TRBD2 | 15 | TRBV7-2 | TGTGCCAGCAGCACTAGCGGGGGGGCCGCAGATACGCAGTATTTT | CASSTSGGAADTQYF
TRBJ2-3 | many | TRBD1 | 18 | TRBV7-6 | TGTGCCAGCAGCCAACCCCTACAGGGGGCGGCTAGCACAGATACGCAGTATTTT | CASSQPLQGAASTDTQYF